This entry is about one T cell receptor (beta chain). In its sample, this clonotype was seen many times. Its antigen specificity is not known. No much larger clone exists at a distance of one base, and base qualities are not known. The treatment or condition label corresponds to: allogeneic hematopoietic cell transplantation with graft depleted of TCRalphabeta T cells and CD19 B cells. TCRalphabeta/CD19-depleted allogeneic hematopoietic cell grafts were given to the transplant recipients, all of whom were children. This sample is part of a study of T-cell reconstitution after alpha-beta-depleted transplantation in children (dated by TCRdb to about 2016). In the study overall: Using TCR repertoire profiling, the study quantitatively followed how T-cell immune reconstitution unfolded in children after TCRalphabeta/CD19-depleted allogeneic hematopoietic cell transplantation.

Libraries were prepared through PCR. Data came from an Illumina HiSeq 2500. To normalize quantification of the TCRbeta repertoire, the TCR libraries were built with molecular barcoding that relied on unique molecular identifiers. In-frame beta chains were kept once TCRdb had trimmed the public reads at Q25 with fastp and called clones with MiXCR. Rows matching on CDR3 protein sequence are summarized as one entry with the most common DNA and genes. The sample table holds fewer than 700,000 distinct CDR3 sequences, of which under 15% were seen once. Jointly, the top ten make up about 2.2% of the sample. The germline V gene gives CDR1 as KGHSH and CDR2 as LQKENI. V loses 2 bases at its end and J loses 2 bases; junction bases beyond the gene matches: 3. Including cysteine and phenylalanine, the CDR3 has 16 amino acids. Solely the CDR3 DNA is kept, with 48 bases framed from the first base. Findings and caveats that apply to the study as a whole: In some patients, the high TCRbeta diversity seen at day 60 was put down to recipient T cells and intrathymic progenitors that had survived conditioning. Hyperexpanded clone frequencies declined over subsequent months; after one year, T-cell counts and TCRbeta diversity were mostly attributed to newly produced T cells. Apparently early alphabetaT-cell count recovery about two months after transplant reportedly relied on only several hundred rapidly expanded clones derived from non-depleted graft cells.

Specimen: PBMCs, mostly from graft donor cells, collected 360 days after TCRalphabeta/CD19-depleted stem cell transplant. The receptor was isolated from a male patient younger than 18 who had a stem cell transplant for acute myeloid leukemia, so the T cells may come from the graft donor. This chain is built from TRBV18 and TRBJ2-2; the central 9 bases match TRBD2. The encoded CDR3 is CASSPLAGVNTGELFF. The nucleotide sequence reads as follows: TGTGCCAGCTCACCATTAGCGGGAGTCAACACCGGGGAGCTGTTTTTT.